Following are 15 T cell receptor beta chains from one sample sequenced in a study of T cell changes during pregnancy in multiple sclerosis. Generated by immunoSEQ multiplex PCR, the TCRdb table keeps only in-frame clones and is missing some. Among tens of thousands of clones listed, 75% to 90% were seen once. Source: CD8+ T cells from peripheral blood mononuclear cells, taken in the third trimester of pregnancy. Receptors were obtained from a female donor with multiple sclerosis, enrolled in a pregnancy study.

V usage is TRBV14 and J usage is TRBJ2-3; 8 bases align to TRBD2. This CDR3 is 15 amino acids long. V lost 3 bases, J lost 3 bases, and 5 bases stayed unmatched. Germline V gene lookup returns CDR1 SGHDN and CDR2 FVKESK. The CDR3 DNA is TGTGCCAGCAGCCATTCCGGGACTAGAACAGATACGCAGTATTTT. Translation: CASSHSGTRTDTQYF.

This clone has a single count. The chain is built from TRBV19 and TRBJ2-5, with D possibly being TRBD1 (6 bases). The J call may be incorrect, as the DNA end agrees better with TRBJ2-7. Germline values: CDR1 LNHDA, CDR2 SQIVND (reference sequence). This CDR3 has 13 residues. CDR3 DNA sequence: TGTGCCAGTAGTATAGGGACAGTAAGCGAGCAGTACTTC. It encodes CASSIGTVSEQYF.

This rearrangement joins TRBV7-6 to TRBJ2-7; TRBD2 matches at 8 bases. The CDR3 length is 15 residues. Germline CDR1 reads SGHVS; CDR2 reads FNYEAQ. Trimming at V came to 4 bases and at J to 3 bases, leaving 8 bases not matched to a gene. CDR3 residues: CASSSKSGSYYEQYF. The CDR3 bases are TGTGCCAGCAGCTCGAAAAGCGGGAGCTACTACGAGCAGTACTTC.

The chain combines TRBV14 with TRBJ2-7; 7 positions agree with TRBD1. Germline V gene lookup returns CDR1 SGHDN and CDR2 FVKESK. The J segment lost 3 bases and the V segment lost 4 bases, leaving 9 bases of the junction unmatched. CDR3 size: 15 residues. The CDR3 nucleotides are TGTGCCAGCAGCCTTACCCGGGACAGCCTCTACGAGCAGTACTTC. It translates to CASSLTRDSLYEQYF.

The genes are TRBV9 and TRBJ2-3; 7 positions agree with TRBD2. The CDR3 consists of 16 residues. With V trimmed by 3 bases and J by 0 bases, 7 bases remained unmatched. Germline V gene sequence: CDR1 SGDLS, CDR2 YYNGEE. DNA for the CDR3: TGTGCCAGCAGCGCCGACTCCGGGGGGAGCACAGATACGCAGTATTTT. Translated, it gives CASSADSGGSTDTQYF.

The CDR3 sequence is CASSLTSGTFSYEQYF. The CDR3 DNA reads as TGTGCCAGCAGCCTGACTAGCGGGACTTTTTCCTACGAGCAGTACTTC. This chain links TRBV6-6 with TRBJ2-7, with 11 bases that match TRBD2. Germline loops: CDR1 MNHNY, CDR2 SVGAGI (reference sequence). Trimming took 6 bases from V and 1 from J; bases not matched to a gene: 8. This CDR3 is built from 16 residues.

This chain connects TRBV7-6 to TRBJ1-1, with a weak D call TRBD1 (6 bases). The V gene's germline CDR1 is SGHVS and CDR2 FNYEAQ. The CDR3 length is 13 residues. Trimming took off 3 bases at V and 4 bases at J, with 9 bases between the two ends. The CDR3 spells CASSLGQATEAFF. The CDR3 nucleotides read TGTGCCAGCAGCTTGGGACAAGCCACTGAAGCTTTCTTT.

The rearrangement uses TRBV6-5 and TRBJ2-7, with 12 bases matching TRBD2. Trimming cost V 6 bases and J 7 bases; bases outside gene matches: 13. In germline, CDR1 is MNHEY, CDR2 SVGAGI. There are 16 residues in the CDR3. The CDR3 bases are TGTGCCAGCAGCTACACTAGCGGGAGGCCCTGGGGGGAGCAGTACTTC. It translates to CASSYTSGRPWGEQYF.

There are a few counts of this clone. V usage is TRBV19 and J usage is TRBJ1-1; 7 nucleotides line up with TRBD1. In germline, CDR1 is LNHDA, CDR2 SQIVND (reference sequence). The CDR3 is 14 amino acids. V lost 4 bases, J lost 1 base, and 3 bases stayed unmatched. The chain's CDR3 is CASSTGTANTEAFF. CDR3 DNA sequence: TGTGCCAGTAGTACAGGGACAGCGAACACTGAAGCTTTCTTT.

The chain has TRBV7-8 and TRBJ2-5; 10 bases align to TRBD2. CDR1 is SGHVS and CDR2 is FQNEAQ in the germline V gene. The CDR3 sequence is 14 residues long. V trimming: 4 bases; J trimming: 3 bases; junction bases outside the gene matches: 2. As DNA, the CDR3 is TGTGCCAGCAGCTACCTAGCGGGGGAAGAGACCCAGTACTTC. This codes for CASSYLAGEETQYF. The full variable domain, completed using reference TRBV7-8 and TRBJ2-5, is GAGVSQSPRYKVAKRGQDVALRCDPISGHVSLFWYQQALGQGPEFLTYFQNEAQLDKSGLPSDRFFAERPEGSVSTLKIQRTQQEDSAVYLCASSYLAGEETQYFGPGTRLLVL.

This clone occurred once. The rearrangement joins TRBV7-2 to TRBJ2-7; 7 bases match TRBD1. J was trimmed by 0 bases and V by 5 bases; bases with no gene match: 13. Germline V gene data show CDR1 as SGHTA and CDR2 as FQGNSA. The CDR3 consists of 17 residues. This CDR3 reads CASSLPRTGARSYEQYF. CDR3 nucleotide sequence: TGTGCCAGCAGCCTCCCCCGGACAGGAGCACGCTCCTACGAGCAGTACTTC. Combining the CDR3 with reference TRBV7-2 and TRBJ2-7 gives the whole variable domain GAGVSQSPSNKVTEKGKDVELRCDPISGHTALYWYRQSLGQGLEFLIYFQGNSAPDKSGLPSDRFSAERTGGSVSTLTIQRTQQEDSAVYLCASSLPRTGARSYEQYFGPGTRLTVT.

J is TRBJ2-2 and V is TRBV1; TRBD1 reflects the table's D call only, with no check against the DNA. TRBV1 is a pseudogene. This CDR3 is 14 amino acids long. As DNA, the CDR3 is TGCACCAAGCCGACGACAGGGGGCACCGGGGAGCTGTTTTTT. This codes for CTKPTTGGTGELFF.

The V and J genes are TRBV4-1 and TRBJ2-1, with D possibly matching TRBD2 (6 bases). V shed 6 bases and J shed 5 bases, with 17 bases lying between them. This CDR3 has 15 residues. Germline CDR1 MGHRA, CDR2 YSYEKL. CDR3 bases: TGCGCCAGCAGGCGCGGGACCCTTAGGCACAATGAGCAGTTCTTC. Translation: CASRRGTLRHNEQFF.

V and J are TRBV7-9 and TRBJ2-7; 15 bases line up with TRBD2. This CDR3 contains 15 residues. Per the germline V gene, CDR1 is SEHNR and CDR2 is FQNEAQ (reference sequence). The J segment lost 4 bases and the V segment lost 5 bases, leaving 3 bases of the junction unmatched. This CDR3 reads CASSAGTSGGYEQYF. The CDR3 DNA follows: TGTGCCAGCAGCGCCGGGACTAGCGGGGGGTACGAGCAGTACTTC.

The rearrangement uses TRBV7-9 and TRBJ2-2, with 7 bases aligning to TRBD1. V dropped 5 bases and J dropped 8; count of bases not matched to a gene: 8. The CDR3 runs to 14 residues. The germline V gene encodes CDR1 SEHNR and CDR2 FQNEAQ (reference sequence). For the CDR3, the DNA is TGTGCCAGCAGCGCACAGGGGCCCCGAGGGGAGCTGTTTTTT. Protein product: CASSAQGPRGELFF.